This T cell receptor (beta chain) was observed in a study of vaccination and CD4 T cells after COVID-19. The treatment was: roughly ten-day PBMC culture with coronavirus spike peptide pools or control peptides (ViraFEST assay). Expansion of antigen-specific T cells with peptide pools by ViraFEST preceded sequencing of TCRs. Trimming pared 0 bases from V and 5 bases from J, leaving 13 bases between. Germline V gene data show CDR1 as SGHNT and CDR2 as YENEEA. The CDR3 extends over 15 amino acids. The study sequenced cultured CD4+ T cell DNA using the Oncomine TCR Beta short-read assay. TCRdb used MiXCR to reprocess the PCR reads, holding one entry per CDR3 protein. In the table there are tens of thousands of distinct CDR3 sequences, around half of which are singletons. Points from the study as a whole: Researchers looked at relatively few convalescent patients and had no early post-infection timepoints.

Comments on this clonotype: Antigen unknown.

This receptor was identified in a human donor who had recovered from COVID-19. V is TRBV11-3 and J is TRBJ2-5; D could derive from TRBD1 or TRBD2 (5 bases each). What was sequenced was CD4+ T cells from blood, cultured in vitro. The DNA of the CDR3 is TGTGCCAGCAGCTTAGATGGGACGGACGGGGAGACCCAGTACTTC. Protein sequence: CASSLDGTDGETQYF. The whole variable domain, remainder taken from reference TRBV11-3 and TRBJ2-5, is EAGVVQSPRYKIIEKKQPVAFWCNPISGHNTLYWYLQNLGQGPELLIRYENEEAVDDSQLPKDRFSAERLKGVDSTLKIQPAELGDSAVYLCASSLDGTDGETQYFGPGTRLLVL.